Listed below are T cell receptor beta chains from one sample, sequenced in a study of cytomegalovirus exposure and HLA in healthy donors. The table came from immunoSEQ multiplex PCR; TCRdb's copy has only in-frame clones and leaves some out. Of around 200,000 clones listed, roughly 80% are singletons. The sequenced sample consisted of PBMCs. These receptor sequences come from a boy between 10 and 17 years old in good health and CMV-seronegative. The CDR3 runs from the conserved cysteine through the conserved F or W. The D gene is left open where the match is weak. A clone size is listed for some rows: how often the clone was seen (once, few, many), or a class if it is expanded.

TGTGCCAGCAGCTTGGCGACAGTGCGGGGCTACACCTTC,CASSLATVRGYTF,.,TRBJ1-2,TRBV5-5,.
TGTGCCAGCAGTGACCTTGTGGCAGCAGATACGCAGTATTTT,CASSDLVAADTQYF,.,TRBJ2-3,TRBV6-1,.
TGCGCCAGCAGCCAAGAGGACAGGGCCGAAGCTTTCTTT,CASSQEDRAEAFF,.,TRBJ1-1,TRBV4-3,TRBD1
TGTGCCAGCAGTTACTCCGGGGGAACTGAAGCTTTCTTT,CASSYSGGTEAFF,.,TRBJ1-1,TRBV6-5,.
TGTGCCAGCAGCTTAGGATCCGAGAGCGAACAGTACTTC,CASSLGSESEQYF,once,TRBJ2-7,TRBV9,.
TGTGCCAGTAGCAGGATTTACAGGGGGCCAGACAATCAGCCCCAGCATTTT,CASSRIYRGPDNQPQHF,.,TRBJ1-5,TRBV19,TRBD1
TGTGCCAGCATAGGGTTCTTCGTTGAAAGTCGGGACTACCCACCCTACAATGAGCAGTTCTTC,CASIGFFVESRDYPPYNEQFF,.,TRBJ2-1,TRBV27,TRBD2
TGTGCCAGCAGCTTGACAGGTTTAGGCTACGAGCAGTACTTC,CASSLTGLGYEQYF,.,TRBJ2-7,TRBV5-6,.
TGTGCCAGCAGCAAGGTGGGATTAAATACAGGGATAGCTAACTATGGCTACACCTTC,CASSKVGLNTGIANYGYTF,.,TRBJ1-2,TRBV21-1,.
TGTGCCAGCAGCCATTCCGGGACAGAAGGAGAAAAACTGTTTTTT,CASSHSGTEGEKLFF,.,TRBJ1-4,TRBV7-9,TRBD1
TGTGCCAGCACCCTTGGGCGGGGAGGGAACATTCAGTACTTC,CASTLGRGGNIQYF,.,TRBJ2-4,TRBV11-3,TRBD2
TGTGCCAGCAGGGACAAATTGGGACTAGCGACACAGAATGAGCAGTTCTTC,CASRDKLGLATQNEQFF,once,TRBJ2-1,TRBV2,TRBD2
TGCAGCGTTGCGACGGGGAGCTCTGGAAACACCATATATTTT,CSVATGSSGNTIYF,.,TRBJ1-3,TRBV29-1,.
TGTGCCAGCAACGTACTAGCGGGGGGGCCCGATGAGCAGTTCTTC,CASNVLAGGPDEQFF,.,TRBJ2-1,TRBV9,TRBD2
TGTGCCAGCAGCTTAAACGGGGATTTCGATGGCTACACCTTC,CASSLNGDFDGYTF,few,TRBJ1-2,TRBV11-3,.
TGTGCCAGCAGTGAGAAGAGTGGCAATCAGCCCCAGCATTTT,CASSEKSGNQPQHF,few,TRBJ1-5,TRBV6-6,.
TGTGCCAGCAGCTTGGATCCTCCGGCCGGAGGTCCAGAGACCCAGTACTTC,CASSLDPPAGGPETQYF,.,TRBJ2-5,TRBV5-5,.
TGTGCCAGCAGTTACTCGGGACAGGCTAACTATGGCTACACCTTC,CASSYSGQANYGYTF,.,TRBJ1-2,TRBV6-5,TRBD1
TGTGCCAGCAGCCAGACAGGTACTGGAAACACCATATATTTT,CASSQTGTGNTIYF,.,TRBJ1-3,TRBV13,.
TGTGCCAGCAGCCAAGGTAGGACAGGGGGACAAGAGACCCAGTACTTC,CASSQGRTGGQETQYF,.,TRBJ2-5,TRBV4-2,TRBD1